These 26 T cell receptor beta chains were all obtained from the same sample, sequenced in a study of blood T cells in healthy people across ages. Then a second PCR, running roughly 6 to 12 cycles, was carried out with a sample-barcoded 5' primer and a J-beta primer mix. TCRdb reprocessed the 5' RACE reads via MiXCR and lists one record per CDR3 protein. Of about a million distinct CDR3 sequences listed, roughly 51% are singletons. The sample consisted of blood. These receptors all stem from a woman aged 60-70 years in good health.

Concerning this clonotype itself: This may be a read error: a much more frequent sequence differs by one nucleotide. The chain carries TRBV12-3 or TRBV12-4 and TRBJ2-7; D is uncertain. This CDR3 is built from 11 residues. Trimming cost V 3 bases and J 4 bases, with 4 bases left between them. CDR3 sequence: CASSFWYEQYF. CDR3 nucleotide sequence: TGTGCCAGCAGTTTCTGGTACGAGCAGTACTTC.

This clonotype was seen only a few times. The V gene is TRBV7-9, the J gene TRBJ2-5; TRBD2 is a possible D gene (6 bases). V dropped 1 base and J dropped 2 bases, with 11 bases sitting between them. Per germline, CDR1 SEHNR and CDR2 FQNEAQ (reference sequence). The CDR3 covers 15 residues. CDR3 in amino acids: CASSLGTTGQETQYF. The CDR3 nucleotides read TGTGCCAGCAGCTTAGGGACTACGGGGCAAGAGACCCAGTACTTC.

V is TRBV27 and J is TRBJ2-6; D remains ambiguous. Trimming left V 1 base short and J 2 bases short, with 9 bases between. The CDR3 has 16 residues. Per germline, CDR1 MNHEY and CDR2 SMNVEV (reference sequence). CDR3 sequence: CASSLFPVAGANVLTF. CDR3 in DNA: TGTGCCAGCAGTTTATTCCCGGTGGCTGGGGCCAACGTCCTGACTTTC.

The V gene is TRBV24-1, the J gene TRBJ2-7; a possible D gene is TRBD1 (6 bases). This CDR3 has 12 amino acids. CDR1 is KGHDR and CDR2 is SFDVKD in the germline V gene. V lost 7 bases to trimming and J lost 6 bases, with 12 bases between them. CDR3 in DNA: TGTGCCACCAGACCTCAGGGGCCCGAGCAGTACTTC. This translates into CATRPQGPEQYF.

This chain links TRBV7-9 with TRBJ1-2; D is perhaps TRBD1 (5 bases). This CDR3 region has 15 residues. V was clipped by 5 bases and J by 0 bases, with 13 bases between them. From germline, CDR1 is SEHNR and CDR2 FQNEAQ (reference sequence). CDR3 DNA sequence: TGTGCCAGCAGCCTCGGGGCAATTTCTAACTATGGCTACACCTTC. Translating it yields CASSLGAISNYGYTF.

This clonotype was observed a handful of times. The chain couples TRBV20-1 to TRBJ2-1; 10 bases match TRBD2. The V gene's germline CDR1 is DFQATT and CDR2 SNEGSKA (reference sequence). The ends lost 0 bases at V and 3 bases at J; junction bases unmatched: 5. This CDR3 comprises 16 residues. CDR3 in amino acids: CSARETLAGVYNEQFF. DNA of the CDR3: TGCAGTGCTAGAGAAACCCTAGCGGGAGTCTACAATGAGCAGTTCTTC.

The genes are TRBV20-1 and TRBJ2-1; no definite D call. This CDR3 is 15 amino acids long. The V end lost 5 bases, the J end lost 0 bases, and 14 bases lay between the germline ends. Germline assignment: CDR1 DFQATT and CDR2 SNEGSKA (reference sequence). The CDR3, as DNA: TGCAGTGCTGCTAGAAGCAGGAGCTCCTACAATGAGCAGTTCTTC. The encoded protein is CSAARSRSSYNEQFF.

This chain connects TRBV7-9 to TRBJ2-7, with TRBD2 matching 15 bases. Germline V gene sequence: CDR1 SEHNR, CDR2 FQNEAQ (reference sequence). The V segment lost 1 base and the J segment 2 bases; nucleotides outside the gene matches: 9. There are 19 residues in the CDR3. In DNA, the CDR3 is TGTGCCAGCAGCTTAGGGACTAGCGGGAGGGACTTGGTTCCCTACGAGCAGTACTTC. The encoded protein is CASSLGTSGRDLVPYEQYF. The full variable domain, completed using reference TRBV7-9 and TRBJ2-7, is DTGVSQNPRHKITKRGQNVTFRCDPISEHNRLYWYRQTLGQGPEFLTYFQNEAQLEKSRLLSDRFSAERPKGSFSTLEIQRTEQGDSAMYLCASSLGTSGRDLVPYEQYFGPGTRLTVT.

This clonotype was detected once. The chain links TRBV3-1 to TRBJ2-1; a possible D gene is TRBD2 (6 bases). The CDR3 is 14 residues long. Trimming took off 7 bases at V and 7 bases at J, with 17 bases between the two ends. Looked up from germline, CDR1 is LGHDT and CDR2 is YNNKEL (reference sequence). The DNA of the CDR3 is TGTGCCAGCAACCACCGGGACTCTCGAAATGAGCAGTTCTTC. Protein: CASNHRDSRNEQFF.

The chain employs TRBV7-2 and TRBJ2-3; 11 bases map to TRBD2. The CDR3 length is 17 residues. J lost 3 bases, V lost 5 bases, and 10 bases had no gene match. Germline-derived CDR1 and CDR2 are SGHTA and FQGNSA. CDR3 loop: CASSKDSTSGRTDTQYF. Written as DNA, the CDR3 is TGTGCCAGCAGCAAAGACAGTACTAGCGGGAGAACAGATACGCAGTATTTT.

This chain joins TRBV5-1 and TRBJ1-1; 7 bases match TRBD1. Germline-derived CDR1 and CDR2 are SGHRS and YFSETQ. This CDR3 is 14 amino acids long. V lost 3 bases to trimming and J lost 8 bases; unmatched junction nucleotides: 10. CDR3 sequence: CASSSNRQGQEAFF. DNA for the CDR3: TGCGCCAGCAGCTCGAACAGACAGGGTCAGGAAGCTTTCTTT. The full variable domain, its missing parts supplied by reference TRBV5-1 and TRBJ1-1, is KAGVTQTPRYLIKTRGQQVTLSCSPISGHRSVSWYQQTPGQGLQFLFEYFSETQRNKGNFPGRFSGRQFSNSRSEMNVSTLELGDSALYLCASSSNRQGQEAFFGQGTRLTVV.

V is TRBV6-5 and J is TRBJ1-2; D is unclear. The CDR3 totals 14 residues. Trimming removed 6 bases from V and 0 bases from J, with 11 bases in between. Germline V lookup: CDR1 MNHEY, CDR2 SVGAGI. The CDR3 DNA reads as TGTGCCAGCAGGATAGGGCCATCTAACTATGGCTACACCTTC. Translating gives CASRIGPSNYGYTF.

V gene TRBV12-3 or TRBV12-4 combines with J gene TRBJ1-1; D gene ambiguous. Trimming took off 7 bases at V and 3 bases at J, with 6 bases between the two ends. The CDR3 covers 11 residues. The CDR3 sequence: CASKEDTEAFF. The CDR3 nucleotides read TGTGCCAGCAAGGAGGACACTGAAGCTTTCTTT.

The chain uses TRBV7-9 and TRBJ1-4; D uncertain. The V gene lost 5 bases and the J gene lost 4 bases, with 8 bases spanning the gap. This CDR3 spans 13 amino acids. The germline V gene encodes CDR1 SEHNR and CDR2 FQNEAQ (reference sequence). The CDR3 loop is CASSLEGNEKLFF. As DNA, the CDR3 is TGTGCCAGCAGCCTAGAGGGTAATGAAAAACTGTTTTTT.

The sample holds many counts of this clonotype. V usage is TRBV12-3 or TRBV12-4 and J usage is TRBJ2-7, with no clear D. There are 11 residues in the CDR3. Trimming removed 3 bases at V and 6 bases at J, with 6 bases between. The CDR3 DNA is TGTGCCAGCAGTTTTCTGGGCGAGCAGTACTTC. This gives the protein CASSFLGEQYF.

The CDR3 reads CSASEGGGRLGEQFF. In DNA, the CDR3 is TGCAGTGCTAGCGAGGGTGGCGGGAGGCTGGGTGAGCAGTTCTTC. The chain links TRBV20-1 to TRBJ2-1; 8 nucleotides agree with TRBD2. V shed 3 bases, J shed 9 bases, and the junction held 13 bases outside the gene matches. The length of the CDR3 is 15 residues. CDR1 DFQATT and CDR2 SNEGSKA come from the germline V gene (reference sequence).

Only one count was recorded for this clonotype. One junction end does not reproduce the germline sequence, and a read error may be involved. This chain links TRBV27 with TRBJ2-7; TRBD1 matches 8 bases. Germline-derived CDR1 and CDR2 are MNHEY and SMNVEV (reference sequence). The CDR3 spans 14 residues. CDR3 coding DNA: TGTGCCGGCAGACCCGGGACAGGCTCCTACGAGCAGTACTTC. Residues: CAGRPGTGSYEQYF.

The chain joins TRBV2 to TRBJ2-3; TRBD2 matches 10 bases. This CDR3 is 15 amino acids long. Germline lookup yields CDR1 SNHLY and CDR2 FYNNEI. V dropped 6 bases and J dropped 6; count of bases not matched to a gene: 9. CDR3 residues: CASSPLAGVRDTQYF. The CDR3 nucleotides are TGTGCCAGCAGCCCGCTAGCGGGAGTGCGGGATACGCAGTATTTT.

The genes are TRBV20-1 and TRBJ2-5; 14 nucleotides agree with TRBD2. V lost 6 bases to trimming and J lost 2 bases; unmatched junction nucleotides: 8. The CDR3 is 16 amino acids. In germline, CDR1 is DFQATT, CDR2 SNEGSKA (reference sequence). In DNA, the CDR3 is TGCAGTGCGAGGGGACTAGCGGGAGTAGGGCAAGAGACCCAGTACTTC. Amino acid sequence: CSARGLAGVGQETQYF.

The chain joins TRBV20-1 to TRBJ2-1; D ambiguous. Judging by the DNA end, TRBJ2-7 fits better; the J call may be wrong. The CDR3 is 13 amino acids. Germline values: CDR1 DFQATT, CDR2 SNEGSKA (reference sequence). The CDR3 loop is CSARSRTYNEQYF. In DNA form, the CDR3 reads TGCAGTGCTAGGAGCAGGACCTACAATGAGCAGTACTTC.

This sequence joins TRBV9 and TRBJ2-7; 7 bases are shared with TRBD2. Germline CDR1 is SGDLS and CDR2 is YYNGEE. V was clipped by 0 bases and J by 6 bases; unmatched bases: 6. The CDR3 is 14 residues long. The CDR3 sequence is CASSVDASGCEQYF. The CDR3, as DNA: TGTGCCAGCAGCGTAGATGCTAGCGGCTGCGAGCAGTACTTC.

The gene calls are TRBV24-1 and TRBJ2-1; 12 bases are shared with TRBD2. Germline V gene lookup returns CDR1 KGHDR and CDR2 SFDVKD. The length of the CDR3 is 17 residues. The V and J ends lost 4 bases and 2 bases, in that order; junction bases with no gene match: 5. The CDR3 bases are TGTGCCACCAGTGAGTCCGGACTAGCGGGACCCTACAATGAGCAGTTCTTC. Its protein product is CATSESGLAGPYNEQFF.

The chain carries TRBV20-1 and TRBJ1-1; D is uncertain. The V end lost 3 bases, the J end lost 8 bases, and 16 bases lay between the germline ends. CDR3 length: 13 residues. Germline V CDR1 and CDR2: DFQATT, SNEGSKA (reference sequence). CDR3 nucleotide sequence: TGCAGTGCTAGGGAACGAGCGGGCAGGGAAGCTTTCTTT. Its protein is CSARERAGREAFF.

The CDR3 reads CRGLAGVTDTQYF. As DNA, the CDR3 is TGCAGAGGACTAGCGGGAGTCACAGATACGCAGTATTTT. V and J are TRBV20-1 and TRBJ2-3; 13 bases line up with TRBD2. The germline V gene has CDR1 DFQATT and CDR2 SNEGSKA (reference sequence). The CDR3 has 13 amino acids.

The chain combines TRBV6-2 or TRBV6-3 with TRBJ2-4; a possible D gene is TRBD1 (5 bases). The end of the DNA fits TRBJ2-7 better, so the J call may be wrong. The CDR3 is made up of 17 amino acids. CDR1 MNHEY and CDR2 SVGEGT come from the germline V gene. CDR3 sequence (DNA): TGTGCCAGCAGTTTCACAGGACGACCGAAAAGACCCTACGAGCAGTACTTC. As protein: CASSFTGRPKRPYEQYF.

The CDR3 region has the DNA TGCAGTGCTAGAGATCCGGACAGGAAGATCGGGTATGGCTACACCTTC. Its protein product is CSARDPDRKIGYGYTF. The chain has TRBV20-1 and TRBJ1-2; TRBD1 aligns across 7 bases. The CDR3 totals 16 residues. Germline CDR1 reads DFQATT; CDR2 reads SNEGSKA (reference sequence). Unmatched junction bases numbered 12, after V lost 0 bases and J lost 5 bases.